This record covers a single T cell receptor beta chain. The antigen remains unidentified. The method was immunoSEQ multiplex PCR; TCRdb's version includes in-frame clones alone and lacks a portion of them. Counted here are about 16,000 clones, 90% to 97% occurring once; the ten biggest clones make up approximately 0.67%. This sample was included in a study of monozygotic twins with cystic fibrosis. About the study: With around 14 PCR cycles, barcoded libraries came from around 2.9 micrograms of fragmented DNA.

Looked up from germline, CDR1 is SGHRS and CDR2 is YFSETQ. The trim removed 4 bases at V and 2 bases at J, leaving 8 bases unmatched. This CDR3 has 16 residues. Overall study findings and caveats: Age, concordance and disease severity did not associate with shared CDR3 numbers. V usage most resembled the co-twin in 13 of 16 pairs.

This TCR was sampled from a girl aged 2-15 years with cystic fibrosis. The rearrangement links TRBV5-1 to TRBJ2-7; 11 nucleotides line up with TRBD2. Sequencing was performed on blood. CDR3: CASSGSSGGLTYEQYF. The CDR3 DNA follows: TGCGCCAGCAGCGGCTCTAGCGGGGGGTTAACCTACGAGCAGTACTTC.